The clone carrying this T cell receptor beta chain appeared a few times. No antigen is known for it. These data come from a study of CD8 T cells in ankylosing spondylitis. The study, taken as a whole, reports: It appeared that ankylosing spondylitis blood was characterized by a TCR beta motif of seven or eight highly homologous variants.

TCRdb analysed the 5' RACE reads with MiXCR anew, one entry per CDR3 protein. The sample carries fewer than 750,000 distinct CDR3 sequences, roughly 19% recorded once. The germline V gene encodes CDR1 KGHSH and CDR2 LQKENI. The length of the CDR3 is 16 residues. V gave up 6 bases and J gave up 0 bases, with 15 bases separating them. Input material: blood, either unsorted or a sorted T cell fraction (not recorded which). The TCR sequence derives from a male donor with ankylosing spondylitis. The chain employs TRBV18 and TRBJ1-3; D perhaps matches TRBD1 (5 bases). CDR3 nucleotide sequence: TGTGCCAGCTCTCCTCGGACAAGCAGCTCTGGAAACACCATATATTTT. Translating gives CASSPRTSSSGNTIYF.